The 4 T cell receptor beta chains given below trace back to one sample, sequenced in a study of blood T cell repertoires in COVID-19 (dated by TCRdb to 2020 to 2022). The library was obtained by the immunoSEQ multiplex PCR assay. Here the immuneACCESS table is served through TCRdb, limited to in-frame sequences with V and J called. Missing clones are a known gap in these copies; in checked studies unresolved V genes cover under half, and the rest lacks a known reason. The sample has approximately 170,000 clones on record, approximately 95% of them singletons. The biggest ten clones account for under 2% of the sample. The sample taken for sequencing was peripheral blood. The origin of the receptors is a woman aged 60-70 years with COVID-19, enrolled during active disease.

The count of this clone is one. The chain carries TRBV15 and TRBJ1-2; D remains unclear. Germline V gene data show CDR1 as LNHNV and CDR2 as YYDKDF (reference sequence). The germline V and J ends were trimmed by 3 bases and 0 bases, with 5 bases remaining between them. The CDR3 is 13 amino acids. The CDR3 bases are TGTGCCACCAGCAGGGTAGCTAACTATGGCTACACCTTC. Amino acids: CATSRVANYGYTF.

This sequence joins TRBV4-3 and TRBJ1-2; possible D gene TRBD1, 5 bases. The CDR3 runs to 14 residues. Trimming removed 0 bases at V and 5 bases at J, with 10 bases between. Per the germline V gene, CDR1 is LGHNA and CDR2 is YSLEER. The CDR3 is CASSQDRVWYGYTF. CDR3 coding DNA: TGCGCCAGCAGCCAAGACAGGGTTTGGTATGGCTACACCTTC.

The chain links TRBV6-5 to TRBJ1-2; D uncertain. V dropped 8 bases and J dropped 8 bases, with 24 bases sitting between them. Germline V gene data show CDR1 as MNHEY and CDR2 as SVGAGI. This CDR3 is built from 15 residues. CDR3 sequence reads: CASRASRGRWIGYTF. CDR3 nucleotides: TGTGCCAGCCGGGCCTCACGAGGGCGGTGGATCGGCTACACCTTC.

The V gene is TRBV2, the J gene TRBJ1-2; D remains unclear. Germline-derived CDR1 and CDR2 are SNHLY and FYNNEI. Deletions cut 4 bases from V and 4 bases from J, with 13 bases between. This CDR3 has 14 residues. CDR3 sequence (DNA): TGTGCCAGCAGTGTCGTTGAGGGAATCTATGGCTACACCTTC. Its protein product is CASSVVEGIYGYTF.